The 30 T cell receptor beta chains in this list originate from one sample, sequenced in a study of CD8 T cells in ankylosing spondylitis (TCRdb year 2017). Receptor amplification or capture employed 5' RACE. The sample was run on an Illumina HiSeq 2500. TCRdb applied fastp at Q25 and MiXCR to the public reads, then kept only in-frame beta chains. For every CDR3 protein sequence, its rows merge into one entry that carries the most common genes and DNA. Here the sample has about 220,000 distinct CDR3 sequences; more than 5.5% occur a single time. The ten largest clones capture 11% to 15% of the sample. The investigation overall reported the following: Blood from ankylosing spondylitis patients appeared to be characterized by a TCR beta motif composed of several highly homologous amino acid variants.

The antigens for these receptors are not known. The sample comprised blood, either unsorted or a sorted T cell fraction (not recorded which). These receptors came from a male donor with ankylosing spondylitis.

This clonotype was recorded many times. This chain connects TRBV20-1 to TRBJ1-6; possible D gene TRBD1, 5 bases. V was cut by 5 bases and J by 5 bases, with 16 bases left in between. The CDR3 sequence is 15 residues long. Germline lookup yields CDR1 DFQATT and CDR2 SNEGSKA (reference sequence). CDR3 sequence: CSALYPTDNNSPLHF. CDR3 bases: TGCAGTGCTCTATACCCGACAGATAATAATTCACCCCTCCACTTT.

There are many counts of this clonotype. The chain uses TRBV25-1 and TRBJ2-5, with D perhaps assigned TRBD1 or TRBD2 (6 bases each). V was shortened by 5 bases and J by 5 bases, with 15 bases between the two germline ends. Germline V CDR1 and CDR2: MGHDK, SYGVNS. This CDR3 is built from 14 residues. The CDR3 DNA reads TGTGCCAGCAGTAATCGGGGGACACTGGAGACCCAGTACTTC. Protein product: CASSNRGTLETQYF.

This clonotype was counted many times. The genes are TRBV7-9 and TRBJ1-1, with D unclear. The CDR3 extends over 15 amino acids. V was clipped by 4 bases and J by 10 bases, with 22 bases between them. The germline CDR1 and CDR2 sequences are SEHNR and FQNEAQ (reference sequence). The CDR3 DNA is TGTGCCAGCAGCTCCGGGTCTTTCGGCCCTCTCCCAGCTTTCTTT. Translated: CASSSGSFGPLPAFF. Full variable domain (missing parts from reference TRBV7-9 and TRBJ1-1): DTGVSQNPRHKITKRGQNVTFRCDPISEHNRLYWYRQTLGQGPEFLTYFQNEAQLEKSRLLSDRFSAERPKGSFSTLEIQRTEQGDSAMYLCASSSGSFGPLPAFFGQGTRLTVV.

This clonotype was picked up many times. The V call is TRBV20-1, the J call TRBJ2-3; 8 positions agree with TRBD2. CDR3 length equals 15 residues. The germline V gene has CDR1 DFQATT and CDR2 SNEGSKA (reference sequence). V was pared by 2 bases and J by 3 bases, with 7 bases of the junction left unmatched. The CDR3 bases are TGCAGTGCTAGACTGACGGGACTAGTGACAGATACGCAGTATTTT. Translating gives CSARLTGLVTDTQYF.

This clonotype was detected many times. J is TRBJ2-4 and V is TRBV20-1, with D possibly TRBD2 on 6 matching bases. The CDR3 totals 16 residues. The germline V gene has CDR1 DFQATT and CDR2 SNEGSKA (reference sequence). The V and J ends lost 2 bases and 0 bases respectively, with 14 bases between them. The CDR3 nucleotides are TGCAGTGCTAGAAGTGGGGTGGGGGGAGCCAAAAACATTCAGTACTTC. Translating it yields CSARSGVGGAKNIQYF.

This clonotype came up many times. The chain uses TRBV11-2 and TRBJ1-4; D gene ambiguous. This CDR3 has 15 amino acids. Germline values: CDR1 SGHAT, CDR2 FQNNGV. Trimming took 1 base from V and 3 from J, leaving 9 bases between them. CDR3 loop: CASSLVGISNEKLFF. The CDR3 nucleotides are TGTGCCAGCAGCTTAGTGGGGATTTCTAATGAAAAACTGTTTTTT.

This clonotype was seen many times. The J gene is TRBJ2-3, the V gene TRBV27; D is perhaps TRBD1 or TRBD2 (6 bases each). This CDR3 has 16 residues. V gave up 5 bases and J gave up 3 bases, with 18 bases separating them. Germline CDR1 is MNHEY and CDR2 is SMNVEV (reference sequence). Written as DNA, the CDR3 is TGTGCCAGCAGTCAGAGGGGGACTTGGAGGACAGATACGCAGTATTTT. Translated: CASSQRGTWRTDTQYF.

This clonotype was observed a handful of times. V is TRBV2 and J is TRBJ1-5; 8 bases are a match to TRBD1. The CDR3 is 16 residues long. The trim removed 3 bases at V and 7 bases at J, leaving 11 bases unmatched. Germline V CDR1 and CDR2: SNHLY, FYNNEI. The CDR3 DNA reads TGTGCCAGCAGTGAGGGACAGGATCGTGGTGGACAGCCCCAGCATTTT. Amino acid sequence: CASSEGQDRGGQPQHF. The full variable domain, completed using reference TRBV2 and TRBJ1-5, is EPEVTQTPSHQVTQMGQEVILRCVPISNHLYFYWYRQILGQKVEFLVSFYNNEISEKSEIFDDQFSVERPDGSNFTLKIRSTKLEDSAMYFCASSEGQDRGGQPQHFGDGTRLSIL.

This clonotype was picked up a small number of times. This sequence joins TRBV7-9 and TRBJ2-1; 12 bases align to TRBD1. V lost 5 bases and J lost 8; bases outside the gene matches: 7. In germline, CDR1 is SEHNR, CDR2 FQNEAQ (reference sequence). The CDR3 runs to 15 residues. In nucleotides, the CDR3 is TGTGCCAGCAGCGCCCGGGACAGGGGGCGTTATGAGCAGTTCTTC. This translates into CASSARDRGRYEQFF.

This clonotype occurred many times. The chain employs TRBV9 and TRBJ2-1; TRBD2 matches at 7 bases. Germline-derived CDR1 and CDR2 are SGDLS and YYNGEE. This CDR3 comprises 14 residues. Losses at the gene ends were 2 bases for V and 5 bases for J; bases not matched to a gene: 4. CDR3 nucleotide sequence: TGTGCCAGCAGCGTTCGGCTAGCGGACAATGAGCAGTTCTTC. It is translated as CASSVRLADNEQFF.

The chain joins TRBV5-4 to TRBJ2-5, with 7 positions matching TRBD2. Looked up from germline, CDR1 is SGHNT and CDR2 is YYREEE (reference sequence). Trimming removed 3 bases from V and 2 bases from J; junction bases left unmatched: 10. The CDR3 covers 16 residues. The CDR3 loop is CASSWGVLAAQETQYF. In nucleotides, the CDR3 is TGTGCCAGCAGCTGGGGGGTTCTAGCGGCTCAAGAGACCCAGTACTTC.

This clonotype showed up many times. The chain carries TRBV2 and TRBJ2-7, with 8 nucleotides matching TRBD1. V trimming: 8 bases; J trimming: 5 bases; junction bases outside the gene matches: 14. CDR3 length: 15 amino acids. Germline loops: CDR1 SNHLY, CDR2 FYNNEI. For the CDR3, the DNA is TGTGCCAGCGCTACCTCAGGGGGCGCTTCTAACGAGCAGTACTTC. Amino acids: CASATSGGASNEQYF.

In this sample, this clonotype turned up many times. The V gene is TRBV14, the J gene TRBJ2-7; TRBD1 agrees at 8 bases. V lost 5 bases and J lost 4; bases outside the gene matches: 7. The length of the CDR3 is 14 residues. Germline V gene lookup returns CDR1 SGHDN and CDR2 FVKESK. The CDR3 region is CASSSGQGRYEQYF. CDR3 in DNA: TGTGCCAGCAGCTCTGGACAGGGCCGGTACGAGCAGTACTTC.

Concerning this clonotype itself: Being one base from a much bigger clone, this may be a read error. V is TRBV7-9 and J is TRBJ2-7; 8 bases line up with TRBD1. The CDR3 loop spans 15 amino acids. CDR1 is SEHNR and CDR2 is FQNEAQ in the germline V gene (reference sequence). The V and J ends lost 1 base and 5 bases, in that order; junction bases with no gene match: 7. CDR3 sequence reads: CASSLGRTGPDEQYF. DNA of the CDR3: TGTGCCAGCAGCTTAGGACGGACAGGGCCCGACGAGCAGTACTTC.

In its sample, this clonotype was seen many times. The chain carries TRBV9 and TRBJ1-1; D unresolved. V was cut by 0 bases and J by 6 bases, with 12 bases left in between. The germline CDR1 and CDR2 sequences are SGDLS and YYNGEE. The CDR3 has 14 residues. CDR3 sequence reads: CASSVAAGSPEAFF. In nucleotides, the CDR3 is TGTGCCAGCAGCGTAGCTGCGGGGTCCCCTGAAGCTTTCTTT.

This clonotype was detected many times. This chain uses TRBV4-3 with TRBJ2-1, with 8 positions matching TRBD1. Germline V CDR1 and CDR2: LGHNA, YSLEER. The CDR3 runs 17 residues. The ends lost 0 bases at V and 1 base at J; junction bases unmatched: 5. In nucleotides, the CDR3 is TGCGCCAGCAGCCAAGATGGGACAGGACTTTCCTACAATGAGCAGTTCTTC. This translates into CASSQDGTGLSYNEQFF.

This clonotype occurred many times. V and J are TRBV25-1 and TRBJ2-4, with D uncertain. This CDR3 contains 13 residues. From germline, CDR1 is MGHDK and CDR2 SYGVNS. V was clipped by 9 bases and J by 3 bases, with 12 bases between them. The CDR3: CASWSGYKNIQYF. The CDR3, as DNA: TGTGCCAGTTGGTCCGGCTACAAAAACATTCAGTACTTC.

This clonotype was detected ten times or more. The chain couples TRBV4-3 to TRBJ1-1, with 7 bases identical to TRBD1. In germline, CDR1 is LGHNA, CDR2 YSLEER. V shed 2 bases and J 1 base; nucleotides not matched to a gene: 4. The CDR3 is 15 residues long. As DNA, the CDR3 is TGCGCCAGCAGCCAACGACAGGGAGAGAACACTGAAGCTTTCTTT. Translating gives CASSQRQGENTEAFF.

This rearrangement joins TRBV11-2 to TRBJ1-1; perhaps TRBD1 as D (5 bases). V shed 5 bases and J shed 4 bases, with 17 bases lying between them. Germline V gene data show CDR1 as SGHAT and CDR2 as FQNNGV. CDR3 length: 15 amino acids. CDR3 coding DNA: TGTGCCAGCAGCCCCGAGCGGGGCCTGGGCACTGAAGCTTTCTTT. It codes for CASSPERGLGTEAFF.

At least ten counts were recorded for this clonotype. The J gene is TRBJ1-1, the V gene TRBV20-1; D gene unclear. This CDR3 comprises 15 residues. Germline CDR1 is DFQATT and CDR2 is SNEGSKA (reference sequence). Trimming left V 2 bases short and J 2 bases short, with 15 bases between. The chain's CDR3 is CSARQLRLGNTEAFF. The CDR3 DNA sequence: TGCAGTGCTAGACAACTCCGCCTGGGAAACACTGAAGCTTTCTTT.

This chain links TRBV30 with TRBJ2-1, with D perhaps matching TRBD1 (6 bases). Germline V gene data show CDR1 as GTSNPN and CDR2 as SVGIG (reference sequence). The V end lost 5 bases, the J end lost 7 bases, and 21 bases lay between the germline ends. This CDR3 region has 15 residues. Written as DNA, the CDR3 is TGTGCCTGGGCTGCAGGAACAGGGTTGTGGAATGAGCAGTTCTTC. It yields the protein CAWAAGTGLWNEQFF.

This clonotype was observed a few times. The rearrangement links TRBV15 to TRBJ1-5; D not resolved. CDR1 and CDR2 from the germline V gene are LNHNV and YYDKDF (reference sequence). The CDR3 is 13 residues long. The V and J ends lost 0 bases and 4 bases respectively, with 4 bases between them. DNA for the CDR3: TGTGCCACCAGCAGAGATCAGAATCAGCCCCAGCATTTT. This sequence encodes CATSRDQNQPQHF.

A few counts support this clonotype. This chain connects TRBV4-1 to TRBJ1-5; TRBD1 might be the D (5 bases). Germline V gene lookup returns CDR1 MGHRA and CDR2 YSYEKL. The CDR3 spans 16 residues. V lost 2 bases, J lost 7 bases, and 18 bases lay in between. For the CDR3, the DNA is TGCGCCAGCAGCCAACCAACAGGTGGAATAGGACAGCCCCAGCATTTT. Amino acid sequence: CASSQPTGGIGQPQHF.

CDR3 nucleotides: TGTGCCAGCAGTGCGAGGACCGGGACAGGGGTTTACGAGCAGTACTTC. It encodes CASSARTGTGVYEQYF. The rearrangement uses TRBV27 and TRBJ2-7, with 10 bases that match TRBD1. The junction had 11 bases not matched to a gene; V was cut back by 5 bases and J by 4 bases. Germline loops: CDR1 MNHEY, CDR2 SMNVEV (reference sequence). The CDR3 covers 16 residues.

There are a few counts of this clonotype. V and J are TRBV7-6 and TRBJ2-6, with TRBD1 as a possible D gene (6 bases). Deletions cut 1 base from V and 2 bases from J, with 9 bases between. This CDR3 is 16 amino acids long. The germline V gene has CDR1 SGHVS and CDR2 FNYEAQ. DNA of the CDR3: TGTGCCAGCAGCTTAGGGGCAGGGGCTGGGGCCAACGTCCTGACTTTC. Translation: CASSLGAGAGANVLTF.

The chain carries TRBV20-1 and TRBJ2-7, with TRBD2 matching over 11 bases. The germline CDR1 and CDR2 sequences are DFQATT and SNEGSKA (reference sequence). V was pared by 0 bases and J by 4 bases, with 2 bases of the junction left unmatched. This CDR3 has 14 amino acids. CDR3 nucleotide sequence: TGCAGTGCTAGAGACCTAGCGGGGGGTTACGAGCAGTACTTC. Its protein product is CSARDLAGGYEQYF.

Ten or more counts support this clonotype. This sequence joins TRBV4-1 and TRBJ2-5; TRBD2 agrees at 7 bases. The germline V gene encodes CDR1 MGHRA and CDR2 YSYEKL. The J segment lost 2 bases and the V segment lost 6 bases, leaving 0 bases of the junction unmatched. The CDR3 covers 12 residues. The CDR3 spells CASSSGQETQYF. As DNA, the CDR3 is TGCGCCAGCAGTAGCGGGCAAGAGACCCAGTACTTC.

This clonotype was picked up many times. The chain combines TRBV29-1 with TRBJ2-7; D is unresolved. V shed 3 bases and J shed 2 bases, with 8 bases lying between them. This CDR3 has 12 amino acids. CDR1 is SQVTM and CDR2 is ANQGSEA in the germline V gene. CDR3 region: CSVDQPPYEQYF. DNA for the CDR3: TGCAGCGTTGACCAGCCCCCCTACGAGCAGTACTTC.

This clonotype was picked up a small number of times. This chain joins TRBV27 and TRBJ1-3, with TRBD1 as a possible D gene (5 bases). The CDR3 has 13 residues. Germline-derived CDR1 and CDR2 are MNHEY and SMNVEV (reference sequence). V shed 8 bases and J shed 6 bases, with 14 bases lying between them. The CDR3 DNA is TGTGCCAGCGGTCCGGGACTTAAAAACACCATATATTTT. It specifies CASGPGLKNTIYF.

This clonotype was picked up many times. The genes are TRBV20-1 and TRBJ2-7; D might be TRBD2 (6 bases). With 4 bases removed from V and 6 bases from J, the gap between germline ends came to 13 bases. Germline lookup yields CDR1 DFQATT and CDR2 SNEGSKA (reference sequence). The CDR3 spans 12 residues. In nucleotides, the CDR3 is TGCAGTGCTACTCTGGGACTTTCCGAGCAGTACTTC. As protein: CSATLGLSEQYF.